This TCR beta chain comes out of a study of shared clonotypes between healthy human individuals. General study results and limits: Non-shared clonotypes had lower generation probabilities than clonotypes shared by all four sorted-subset donors. Larger estimated richness was generally recorded for naive subsets relative to memory subsets.

In regard to this clone: Its matching antigen is unknown.

Replicate sorted-subset PCRs were loaded with 150 to 250 ng DNA, 31,000 or so T cell genomes. TCRdb's table, derived via immunoSEQ multiplex PCR, lists solely in-frame clones and lacks some. Altogether roughly 2,300,000 clones are present, just under 95% being singletons, with the ten largest covering 0.3% to 0.4%. Germline V gene sequence: CDR1 MDHEN, CDR2 SYDVKM. V shed 3 bases, J shed 14 bases, and the junction held 9 bases outside the gene matches. CDR3 length: 13 residues. Healthy HIV-negative adults with no recent acute infections or vaccinations were recruited as donors. Sequenced material: naive CD4+ T cells from PBMCs. Subset given: CD45RA+ positively selected. The sequence derives from a young man in good health. Some clones in this sample may be carry-over from other donors' samples. This chain uses TRBV28 with TRBJ2-3; 9 bases line up with TRBD2. The CDR3 DNA reads TGTGCCAGCAGTTTTTTCGGGACTAGCCCTCGGTATTTT. Protein product: CASSFFGTSPRYF.